This T cell receptor beta chain originates from a study of long-term antiretroviral therapy in people with HIV. General study points: The repertoire was dominated at all time points by clones expanded before ART.

Comment on this clone: What it binds is unknown.

CDR1 is SGHRS and CDR2 is YFSETQ in the germline V gene. The V gene lost 3 bases and the J gene lost 3 bases, with 18 bases spanning the gap. The CDR3 consists of 16 residues. The libraries were made with immunoSEQ v3.0 at survey level. Sequencing aimed to cover about 40,000-50,000 T-cell genomes per sample. Clones were read by immunoSEQ multiplex PCR, and TCRdb kept only the in-frame ones, dropping some. The top ten clones hold approximately 2.9% of a sample with fewer than 35,000 clones, roughly 97% of them seen once. J is TRBJ1-1 and V is TRBV5-1, with a weak D call TRBD1 (5 bases). The sequencing used unsorted PBMCs, collected 6.9 years after starting antiretroviral therapy. The sequence was collected from a man in his thirties or forties with HIV. The CDR3 coding sequence is TGCGCCAGCAGCTGGACCGGGAGGAGGGGCGACACTGAAGCTTTCTTT. Its protein is CASSWTGRRGDTEAFF.